This is a list of T cell receptor beta chains from one sample in a study of cytomegalovirus exposure and HLA in healthy donors. Clones were sequenced by immunoSEQ multiplex PCR, and TCRdb holds only the in-frame ones, with some missing. The repertoire holds about 140,000 clones, with roughly 78% as singletons. The specimen sequenced was PBMCs. These receptors all come from a man aged 45-65 years in good health and CMV-seropositive. Each CDR3 is given with its conserved first and last residue. D genes are given only for firm matches. Rows may omit the clone size; those that give it use once, few, many or a size class.

j_call d_call v_call clone_size cdr3_nt cdr3_aa
TRBJ2-7 . TRBV10-3 . TGTGCCATCAGTGAAGGAGTAGGCTCTGACGACGAGCAGTACTTC CAISEGVGSDDEQYF
TRBJ2-5 TRBD1 TRBV19 few TGTGCCAGTAGTATGACAGGGGGCCGAGAGACCCAGTACTTC CASSMTGGRETQYF
TRBJ1-1 . TRBV5-1 . TGCGCCAGCAGCTTCGACCAGGGTGCGGTCTACACTGAAGCTTTCTTT CASSFDQGAVYTEAFF
TRBJ1-2 . TRBV29-1 . TGCAGCGTTGGCCCGAAGAACTACAGGGGCTACACCTTC CSVGPKNYRGYTF
TRBJ2-4 . TRBV6-1 . TGTGCCAGCAGTGAGCACATACGACTAGCCAAAAACATTCAGTACTTC CASSEHIRLAKNIQYF
TRBJ1-2 TRBD1 TRBV19 once TGTGCCAGTACCGACAGGGACAGGGGGCCTGGTGGCTACACCTTC CASTDRDRGPGGYTF
TRBJ2-3 . TRBV7-8 . TGTGCCAGCAGCCCCGTAGAGGGCACAGATACGCAGTATTTT CASSPVEGTDTQYF
TRBJ1-1 . TRBV7-6 . TGTGCCAGCAGCTTACAGGGTATGGGCACTGAAGCTTTCTTT CASSLQGMGTEAFF
TRBJ2-5 . TRBV6-1 . TGTGCCAGCTCAAGAGGAACCCAAGAGACCCAGTACTTC CASSRGTQETQYF
TRBJ2-5 . TRBV7-3 few TGTGCCAGCAGCTTAAGGCCCCAAGAGACCCAGTACTTC CASSLRPQETQYF
TRBJ2-7 . TRBV12-5 many TGTGCTAGTGCCCCTCCGGGGACAAGCTCCTACGAGCAGTACTTC CASAPPGTSSYEQYF
TRBJ2-1 TRBD1 TRBV27 . TGTGCCAGCAGTGGGGACAGTTTGGCGGAGTACAATGAGCAGTTCTTC CASSGDSLAEYNEQFF
TRBJ1-2 . TRBV9 few TGTGCCAGCAGCGCATCCAATTCAGGGAGGCAAAACGGCTACACCTTC CASSASNSGRQNGYTF
TRBJ2-7 TRBD2 TRBV4-1 . TGCGCCAGCAGCCAAGATCGGGGCGGGAGCAACACCTACGAGCAGTACTTC CASSQDRGGSNTYEQYF
TRBJ2-7 TRBD1 TRBV5-1 . TGCGCCAGCAGCTTGTCCGCTCGACAGGGGTTTTACGAGCAGTACTTC CASSLSARQGFYEQYF
TRBJ1-3 . TRBV6-6 . TGTGCCAGCAGTCCCGCGGGGGTCGTCCTTGGAAACACCATATATTTT CASSPAGVVLGNTIYF
TRBJ2-1 TRBD2 TRBV5-4 few TGTGCCAGCAGCCTGAGACTAGCGGGCTACAATGAGCAGTTCTTC CASSLRLAGYNEQFF
TRBJ2-1 TRBD2 TRBV19 . TGTGCCAGTAGTCCGACTAGCGCGCACAATGAGCAGTTCTTC CASSPTSAHNEQFF
TRBJ2-5 TRBD1 TRBV19 . TGTGCCAGTAGTATCACAGGGGGACCCCAGGTACAAAAAGAGACCCAGTACTTC CASSITGGPQVQKETQYF
TRBJ2-1 TRBD1 TRBV5-1 . TGCGCCAGCAGCCTTAACCGACAGGGAAAGAGCTCCTACAATGAGCAGTTCTTC CASSLNRQGKSSYNEQFF
TRBJ1-1 . TRBV7-2 . TGTGCCAGCAGCTTTCAGGGTACAGGGTCGGGGACTGAAGCTTTCTTT CASSFQGTGSGTEAFF